Listed below are T cell receptor beta chains from one sample, sequenced in a study of vaccination and CD4 T cells after COVID-19. For these TCRs, the target antigens are not known. TCRdb re-called the PCR reads with MiXCR, one entry per CDR3 protein. The profile shows fewer than 30,000 distinct CDR3 sequences, 40% to 55% of them singletons. The sequencing used CD4+ T cells from blood, cultured in vitro, collected before SARS-CoV-2 vaccination. These receptors were obtained from a human donor who received a COVID-19 vaccine. Each CDR3 is given with its conserved first and last residue. A D gene is named only where the DNA matches it firmly. Where a row states a size, it is once, few, many or the class of an expanded clone; other rows omit it.

TGTGCCAGCAGTTCCCGACAGTACAATGAGCAGTTCTTC | CASSSRQYNEQFF | TRBJ2-1 | NA | NA | TRBV12-3/TRBV12-4
TGTGCCCTCCGCCGCGCAGATACGCAGTATTTT | CALRRADTQYF | TRBJ2-3 | NA | NA | TRBV30
TGTGCCAGCAGCCCAGGACAGGTTCACTACGAGCAGTACTTC | CASSPGQVHYEQYF | TRBJ2-7 | TRBD1 | few | TRBV7-2
TGTGCCAGCAGTCCAGGGGGGAGCAATCAGCCCCAGCATTTT | CASSPGGSNQPQHF | TRBJ1-5 | TRBD1 | few | TRBV6-2/TRBV6-3
TGTGCCACCGGAACGAGGGGGGTAGGGGGAGATACGCAGTATTTT | CATGTRGVGGDTQYF | TRBJ2-3 | NA | NA | TRBV24-1
TGTGCCAGCAGCCAAATCAGGGGGCTTAGTGAAGCTTTCTTT | CASSQIRGLSEAFF | TRBJ1-1 | TRBD1 | NA | TRBV14
TGCAGTGCTAGAGATCGACTAGCGGGGTCCTACGAGCAGTACTTC | CSARDRLAGSYEQYF | TRBJ2-7 | TRBD2 | NA | TRBV20-1
TGTGCCAGCAGCTTCTGGGGGAACTATGGCTACACCTTC | CASSFWGNYGYTF | TRBJ1-2 | NA | NA | TRBV5-4
TGTGCCAGCAGTTCACTGGAGTTAGGGATTAATGAAAAACTGTTTTTT | CASSSLELGINEKLFF | TRBJ1-4 | NA | NA | TRBV6-5
TGCAGTGCTACCCCGGGCTTTTGGGCCGGGAGAGAAGATGGCTACACCTTC | CSATPGFWAGREDGYTF | TRBJ1-2 | NA | NA | TRBV20-1
TGCAGTGCTAATGAACTAGCGGGGCATAATGAGCAGTTCTTC | CSANELAGHNEQFF | TRBJ2-1 | TRBD2 | NA | TRBV20-1
TGTGCCAGCAGCCCCCAATCGACAGGGTTGAACACTGAAGCTTTCTTT | CASSPQSTGLNTEAFF | TRBJ1-1 | TRBD1 | few | TRBV9
TGTGCCATCAGCGACTCGACTAGCGGGGGCCACTCGCTCTACAATGAGCAGTTCTTC | CAISDSTSGGHSLYNEQFF | TRBJ2-1 | TRBD2 | NA | TRBV10-3
TGTGCCAGCAGTGAAGGACTAGCTCGAGTCCAAGAGACCCAGTACTTC | CASSEGLARVQETQYF | TRBJ2-5 | TRBD2 | NA | TRBV6-1
TGTGCCAGCAGTGACTCCAGACGGGAGCTGTTTTTT | CASSDSRRELFF | TRBJ2-2 | NA | NA | TRBV6-4
TGTGCCAGCAGGACAGGGGGCGCGTACACTGAAGCTTTCTTT | CASRTGGAYTEAFF | TRBJ1-1 | TRBD1 | NA | TRBV25-1
TGTGCCAGCAGTGAACAGGGGAGGGATCGGCCCTGGAAGACCCAGTACTTC | CASSEQGRDRPWKTQYF | TRBJ2-5 | NA | NA | TRBV6-1